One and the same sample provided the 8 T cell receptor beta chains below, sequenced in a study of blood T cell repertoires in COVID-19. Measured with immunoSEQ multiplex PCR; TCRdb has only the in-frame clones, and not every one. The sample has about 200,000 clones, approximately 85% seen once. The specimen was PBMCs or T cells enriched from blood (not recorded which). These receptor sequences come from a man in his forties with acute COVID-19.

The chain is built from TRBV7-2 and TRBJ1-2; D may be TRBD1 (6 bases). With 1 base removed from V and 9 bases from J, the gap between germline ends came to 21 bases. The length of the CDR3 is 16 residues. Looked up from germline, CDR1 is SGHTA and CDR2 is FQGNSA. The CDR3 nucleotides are TGTGCCAGCAGCTTAGTGGTGACAGGCTTCGAGGTGAGCTACACCTTC. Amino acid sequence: CASSLVVTGFEVSYTF.

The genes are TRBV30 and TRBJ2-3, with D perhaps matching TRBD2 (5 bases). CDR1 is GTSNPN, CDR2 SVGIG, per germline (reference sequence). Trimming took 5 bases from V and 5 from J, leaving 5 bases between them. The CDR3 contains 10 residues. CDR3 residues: CAWGRDTQYF. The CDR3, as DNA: TGTGCCTGGGGGAGAGATACGCAGTATTTT.

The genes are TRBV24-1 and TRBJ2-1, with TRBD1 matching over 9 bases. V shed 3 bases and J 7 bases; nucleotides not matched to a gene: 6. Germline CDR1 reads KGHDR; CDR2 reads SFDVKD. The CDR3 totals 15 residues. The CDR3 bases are TGTGCCACCAGTGATCCTACCGGGACAGGGAATGAGCAGTTCTTC. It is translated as CATSDPTGTGNEQFF.

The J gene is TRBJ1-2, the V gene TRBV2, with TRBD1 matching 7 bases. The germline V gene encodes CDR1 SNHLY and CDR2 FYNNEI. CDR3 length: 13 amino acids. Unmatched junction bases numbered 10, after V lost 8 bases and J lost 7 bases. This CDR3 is CASRERQGFGYTF. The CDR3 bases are TGTGCCAGCCGGGAGAGACAGGGCTTTGGCTACACCTTC. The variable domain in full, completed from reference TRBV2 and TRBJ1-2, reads EPEVTQTPSHQVTQMGQEVILRCVPISNHLYFYWYRQILGQKVEFLVSFYNNEISEKSEIFDDQFSVERPDGSNFTLKIRSTKLEDSAMYFCASRERQGFGYTFGSGTRLTVV.

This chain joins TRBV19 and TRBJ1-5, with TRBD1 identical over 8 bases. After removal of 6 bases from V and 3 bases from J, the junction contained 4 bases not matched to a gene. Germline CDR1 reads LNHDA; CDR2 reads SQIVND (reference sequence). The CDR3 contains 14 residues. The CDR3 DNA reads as TGTGCCAGTAGCCGGACAGGGAACAATCAGCCCCAGCATTTT. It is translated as CASSRTGNNQPQHF.

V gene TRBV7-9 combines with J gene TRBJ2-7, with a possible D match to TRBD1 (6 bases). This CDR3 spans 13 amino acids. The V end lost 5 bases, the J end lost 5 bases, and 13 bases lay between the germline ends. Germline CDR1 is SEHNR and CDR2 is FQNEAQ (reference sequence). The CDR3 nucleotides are TGTGCCAGCAGCCCGGACAGTTATCACGAGCAGTACTTC. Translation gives CASSPDSYHEQYF.

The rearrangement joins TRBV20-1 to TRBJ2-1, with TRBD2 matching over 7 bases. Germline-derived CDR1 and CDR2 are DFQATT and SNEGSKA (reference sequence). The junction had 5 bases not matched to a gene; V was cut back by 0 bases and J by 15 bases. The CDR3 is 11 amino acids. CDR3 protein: CSARDSGGRFF. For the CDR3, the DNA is TGCAGTGCTAGAGATAGCGGCGGGAGGTTCTTC.

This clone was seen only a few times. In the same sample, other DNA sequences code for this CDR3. The CDR3, as DNA: TGTGCCAGCAGGAGCTCCTACAATGAGCAGTTCTTC. This translates into CASRSSYNEQFF. The rearrangement joins TRBV27 to TRBJ2-1; D is unresolved. The CDR3 covers 12 residues. With 6 bases removed from V and 0 bases from J, the gap between germline ends came to 3 bases. CDR1 is MNHEY, CDR2 SMNVEV, per germline (reference sequence).